Listed here are 15 T cell receptor beta chains from one sample, sequenced in a study of metastatic and nonmetastatic thyroid tumors. Nobody among the patients had been given any treatment before thyroid surgery. TCRdb re-processed the PCR reads through MiXCR. The sample records about 39,000 clones, 18% being singletons. The sequencing sample was made of tumor tissue. The receptors come from a female donor with papillary thyroid cancer or a benign thyroid nodule (not recorded which). Some clones in this sample may be carry-over from other donors' samples.

There are many counts of this clone. The V gene is TRBV25-1, the J gene TRBJ1-6; D remains ambiguous. From germline, CDR1 is MGHDK and CDR2 SYGVNS. V lost 4 bases and J lost 10, with 14 bases in between. The CDR3 extends over 14 amino acids. CDR3 sequence: CASSGRRLSSPLHF. In nucleotides, the CDR3 is TGTGCCAGCAGTGGGAGAAGACTTAGCTCACCCCTCCACTTT. The complete variable domain, with remaining parts taken from reference TRBV25-1 and TRBJ1-6, reads EADIYQTPRYLVIGTGKKITLECSQTMGHDKMYWYQQDPGMELHLIHYSYGVNSTEKGDLSSESTVSRIRTEHFPLTLESARPSHTSQYLCASSGRRLSSPLHFGNGTRLTVT.

In this sample, this clone turned up a few times. The chain joins TRBV6-2 or TRBV6-3 to TRBJ1-2; D not certain. The CDR3 has 13 residues. V gave up 6 bases and J gave up 1 base, with 9 bases separating them. Germline V gives CDR1 MNHEY, CDR2 SVGEGT. The CDR3 DNA reads TGTGCCAGCAGCAAGGATGTTAACTATGGCTACACCTTC. Its protein product is CASSKDVNYGYTF.

The rearrangement links TRBV7-9 to TRBJ1-1; D unresolved. Germline V gene sequence: CDR1 SEHNR, CDR2 FQNEAQ (reference sequence). This CDR3 contains 15 residues. Trimming left V 2 bases short and J 5 bases short, with 15 bases between. Here the CDR3 reads CASSLSNRGRTEAFF. For the CDR3, the DNA is TGTGCCAGCAGCTTATCGAATCGTGGTAGGACTGAAGCTTTCTTT.

This clone occurred many times. The chain recombines TRBV12-3 or TRBV12-4 with TRBJ2-5; D is undetermined. The CDR3 sequence is 13 residues long. The ends were cut back, 1 base at V and 0 bases at J, with 3 bases in the middle. CDR3 bases: TGTGCCAGCAGTTTAGAGTACCAAGAGACCCAGTACTTC. It specifies CASSLEYQETQYF.

This clone was detected a few times. The genes are TRBV28 and TRBJ1-1; D is perhaps TRBD1 (5 bases). CDR1 is MDHEN, CDR2 SYDVKM, per germline. The CDR3 is 16 residues long. CDR3 DNA: TGTTCCACCAACACCCCGGGTGGAGGGGTGAACACTGAAGCTTTCTTT. Translated: CSTNTPGGGVNTEAFF.

As regards this clone: Being one base from a much bigger clone, this may be a read error. The sample has other DNA sequences that encode this CDR3 too. V is TRBV11-1 and J is TRBJ2-3, with 13 bases fitting TRBD2. The CDR3 runs 18 residues. From germline, CDR1 is SGHAT and CDR2 FQDESV (reference sequence). The V and J ends lost 5 bases and 7 bases, in that order; junction bases with no gene match: 15. The CDR3 DNA reads TGTGCCAGCAGCCGGCCCGGGCTTACTAGCGGGGGGGCATATACGCAGTATTTT. This translates into CASSRPGLTSGGAYTQYF.

With regard to this clone: This may come from a read error, since a much larger clone is one base off. The rearrangement links TRBV7-9 to TRBJ2-4, with D possibly TRBD1 on 5 matching bases. The germline V gene encodes CDR1 SEHNR and CDR2 FQNEAQ (reference sequence). The CDR3 has 15 residues. CDR3 loop: CAISLTTVAKNIQYF. In DNA, the CDR3 is TGTGCCATCAGCTTAACGACAGTAGCCAAAAACATTCAGTACTTC.

This clone was seen repeatedly, ten times or more. V gene TRBV19 combines with J gene TRBJ1-1; D ambiguous. This CDR3 has 14 residues. Germline V gene data show CDR1 as LNHDA and CDR2 as SQIVND (reference sequence). Deletions cut 6 bases from V and 1 base from J, with 12 bases between. The CDR3 nucleotides read TGTGCCAGTAGATTTACAGACCGGAACACTGAAGCTTTCTTT. It specifies CASRFTDRNTEAFF.

This clone has just a few counts. This CDR3 reads CSVELQGGMDTQYF. DNA of the CDR3: TGCAGCGTTGAACTTCAGGGGGGGATGGATACGCAGTATTTT. The rearrangement joins TRBV29-1 to TRBJ2-3; either TRBD1 or TRBD2 may fit D (7 bases each). The V and J ends lost 2 bases and 6 bases respectively, with 15 bases between them. In germline, CDR1 is SQVTM, CDR2 ANQGSEA. This CDR3 has 14 amino acids.

This clone has a count of ten or more. The CDR3 DNA reads TGTGCCAGCAGCTTGGATATTAGAAACAATGAGCAGTTCTTC. Protein: CASSLDIRNNEQFF. This chain joins TRBV5-8 and TRBJ2-1; D gene ambiguous. Per the germline V gene, CDR1 is SGHTS and CDR2 is YDEGEE. V lost 0 bases, J lost 5 bases, and 9 bases lay in between. CDR3 size: 14 residues. Full variable domain (remainder filled in from reference TRBV5-8 and TRBJ2-1): EAGVTQSPTHLIKTRGQQATLRCSPISGHTSVYWYQQALGLGLQFLLWYDEGEERNRGNFPPRFSGRQFPNYSSELNVNALELEDSALYLCASSLDIRNNEQFFGPGTRLTVL.

In its sample, this clone was seen many times. The rearrangement joins TRBV5-1 to TRBJ2-2; perhaps TRBD1 as D (6 bases). Germline-derived CDR1 and CDR2 are SGHRS and YFSETQ. This CDR3 has 15 residues. V was shortened by 0 bases and J by 2 bases, with 8 bases between the two germline ends. The DNA of the CDR3 is TGCGCCAGCAGCTTGGCAGGGGACAACACCGGGGAGCTGTTTTTT. Its protein is CASSLAGDNTGELFF.

This clone came up many times. CDR3 nucleotide sequence: TGTGCCAGCAGCCCCCGGGACGGCCACCTGGACGATACGCAGTATTTT. Protein sequence: CASSPRDGHLDDTQYF. The gene calls are TRBV13 and TRBJ2-3; the D gene could be TRBD1 or TRBD2 (5 bases each). CDR3 length equals 16 residues. Germline values: CDR1 PRHDT, CDR2 FYEKMQ (reference sequence). V lost 5 bases to trimming and J lost 6 bases, with 21 bases between them.

The chain joins TRBV3-1 to TRBJ2-7; 8 bases align to TRBD1. The CDR3 covers 15 residues. Germline V gene lookup returns CDR1 LGHDT and CDR2 YNNKEL (reference sequence). V dropped 8 bases and J dropped 0; count of bases not matched to a gene: 9. CDR3: CASGRTGSGSYEQYF. CDR3 nucleotide sequence: TGTGCCAGCGGGAGGACAGGGAGTGGCTCCTACGAGCAGTACTTC.

V gene TRBV20-1 combines with J gene TRBJ2-7, with 10 positions matching TRBD1. The germline V gene encodes CDR1 DFQATT and CDR2 SNEGSKA (reference sequence). The CDR3 is made up of 15 amino acids. J was trimmed by 6 bases and V by 0 bases; bases with no gene match: 8. CDR3 DNA sequence: TGCAGTGCTAGAGATGCCCGGACAGGGGGTATCGAGCAGTACTTC. It yields the protein CSARDARTGGIEQYF.

This clone was counted ten times or more. The chain combines TRBV20-1 with TRBJ2-7, with 10 positions matching TRBD2. Germline CDR1 is DFQATT and CDR2 is SNEGSKA (reference sequence). The CDR3 contains 14 residues. J was trimmed by 4 bases and V by 6 bases; bases with no gene match: 9. The CDR3 nucleotides are TGCAGTGCCCAGGGTAGCGGGAGGTGGTACGAGCAGTACTTC. Encoded protein: CSAQGSGRWYEQYF.